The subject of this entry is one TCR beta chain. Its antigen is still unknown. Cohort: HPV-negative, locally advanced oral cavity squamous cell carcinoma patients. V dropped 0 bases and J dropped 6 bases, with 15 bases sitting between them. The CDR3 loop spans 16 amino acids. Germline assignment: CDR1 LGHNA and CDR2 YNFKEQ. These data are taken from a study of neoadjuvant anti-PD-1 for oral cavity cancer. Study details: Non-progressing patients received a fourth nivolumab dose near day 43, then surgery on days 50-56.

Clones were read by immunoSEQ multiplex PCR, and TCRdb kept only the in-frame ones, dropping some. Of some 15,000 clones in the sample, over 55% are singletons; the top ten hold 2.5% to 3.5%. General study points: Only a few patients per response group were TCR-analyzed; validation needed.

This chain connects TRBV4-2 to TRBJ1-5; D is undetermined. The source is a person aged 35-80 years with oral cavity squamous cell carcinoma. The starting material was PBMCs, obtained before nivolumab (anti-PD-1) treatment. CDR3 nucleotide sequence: TGTGCCAGCAGCCAAGATTTTAAAAGGGTGGGTCAGCCCCAGCATTTT. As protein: CASSQDFKRVGQPQHF.